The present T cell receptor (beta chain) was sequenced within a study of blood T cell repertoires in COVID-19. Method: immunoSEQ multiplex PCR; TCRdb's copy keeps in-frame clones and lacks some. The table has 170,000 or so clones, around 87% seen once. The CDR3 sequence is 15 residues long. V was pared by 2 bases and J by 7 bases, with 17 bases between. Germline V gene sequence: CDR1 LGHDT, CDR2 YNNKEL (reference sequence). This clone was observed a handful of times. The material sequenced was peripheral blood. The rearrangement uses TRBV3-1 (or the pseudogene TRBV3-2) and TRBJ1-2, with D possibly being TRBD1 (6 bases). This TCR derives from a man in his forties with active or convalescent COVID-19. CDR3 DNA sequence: TGTGCCAGCAGCCAATCTTGGACAGAGGGATCTGGCTACACCTTC. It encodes CASSQSWTEGSGYTF.